The 8 T cell receptor beta chains in this list originate from one sample, sequenced in a study of vaccination effects on CD4 cells after COVID-19. This table comes from immunoSEQ multiplex PCR, and its TCRdb copy is limited to in-frame clones, with some not included. The sample records over 80,000 clones, roughly 80% being singletons. Within the ViraFEST assay, antigen-specific CD4+ T cells underwent expansion with viral peptide pools prior to sequencing. Following an approximately ten-day culture, CD4+ T cells were purified. Two doses of either BNT162b2 or mRNA-1273 were given to each participant. Their target antigens are unknown. This material consisted of CD4+ T cells from PBMCs cultured with HCoV-OC43 spike peptides, taken after COVID-19 vaccination. Subset reported: HCoV-OC43 spike overlapping peptide pool stimulation. Source of these receptors: a human donor who received a COVID-19 vaccine.

In DNA form, the CDR3 reads TGTGCCAGCAGCAGGGGGCCTAACTATGGCTACACCTTC. The encoded protein is CASSRGPNYGYTF. V is TRBV6-5 and J is TRBJ1-2, with TRBD1 identical over 8 bases. After removal of 6 bases from V and 0 bases from J, the junction contained 0 bases not matched to a gene. Per the germline V gene, CDR1 is MNHEY and CDR2 is SVGAGI. CDR3 length: 13 residues.

Remarks on this clone: Sequence at one end of the junction differs from germline and may be a read error. The gene calls are TRBV24-1 and TRBJ2-3, with 9 bases fitting TRBD2. CDR1 KGHDR and CDR2 SFDVKD come from the germline V gene. There are 15 residues in the CDR3. The CDR3 nucleotides read TGTGCCACCAGTGACCCAGGGACTAGCAAAGATACGCAGTATTTT. It is translated as CATSDPGTSKDTQYF.

In its sample, this clone was seen once. V gene TRBV11-2 combines with J gene TRBJ2-3; 13 nucleotides match TRBD2. Trimming cost V 5 bases and J 3 bases; bases outside gene matches: 5. The CDR3 has 16 amino acids. Looked up from germline, CDR1 is SGHAT and CDR2 is FQNNGV. The CDR3 DNA reads TGTGCCAGCAGCCAGACTAGCGGGGGGTTTACAGATACGCAGTATTTT. This encodes CASSQTSGGFTDTQYF.

The rearrangement joins TRBV9 to TRBJ2-1, with a weak D call TRBD1 (5 bases). The V end was cut by 0 bases, the J end by 15 bases, with 13 bases between. Germline values: CDR1 SGDLS, CDR2 YYNGEE. The CDR3 contains 12 residues. The CDR3 region is CASSVGQSVPFF. DNA for the CDR3: TGTGCCAGCAGCGTAGGACAGTCAGTTCCGTTCTTC.

This clone was detected many times. V is TRBV18 and J is TRBJ2-5; weak D call: TRBD2 (5 bases). V lost 3 bases to trimming and J lost 5 bases, with 16 bases between them. Germline V gives CDR1 KGHSH, CDR2 LQKENI. The length of the CDR3 is 15 residues. The CDR3 is CASSPPTSQRETQYF. DNA of the CDR3: TGTGCCAGCTCACCGCCGACATCCCAGCGGGAGACCCAGTACTTC. The full variable domain, completed using reference TRBV18 and TRBJ2-5, is NAGVMQNPRHLVRRRGQEARLRCSPMKGHSHVYWYRQLPEEGLKFMVYLQKENIIDESGMPKERFSAEFPKEGPSILRIQQVVRGDSAAYFCASSPPTSQRETQYFGPGTRLLVL.

The rearrangement uses TRBV24-1 and TRBJ2-1; D is unclear. With 2 bases removed from V and 9 bases from J, the gap between germline ends came to 10 bases. The CDR3 covers 13 residues. Germline V gene lookup returns CDR1 KGHDR and CDR2 SFDVKD. In DNA, the CDR3 is TGTGCCACCAGTGATTCTTGGGCGGTTGAGCAGTTCTTC. Translation: CATSDSWAVEQFF.

Only one count was recorded for this clone. The chain uses TRBV9 and TRBJ2-7; D tentatively fits TRBD1 or TRBD2 (5 bases each). The CDR3 has 15 residues. From germline, CDR1 is SGDLS and CDR2 YYNGEE. V lost 0 bases to trimming and J lost 0 bases, with 10 bases between them. CDR3 DNA sequence: TGTGCCAGCAGCGTAGGTTCAGGGAGCTCCTACGAGCAGTACGTC. It codes for CASSVGSGSSYEQYV.

This clone has a single count. The chain has TRBV6-5 and TRBJ2-7; D is perhaps TRBD2 (6 bases). CDR3 length: 13 residues. V lost 11 bases to trimming and J lost 3 bases, with 17 bases between them. CDR1 and CDR2 (germline): MNHEY, SVGAGI. This CDR3 is CASTRTGDYEQYV. The DNA of the CDR3 is TGTGCCTCAACAAGGACGGGAGACTACGAGCAGTACGTC.